The rows below give T cell receptor beta chains drawn from one sample of a study of blood T cell repertoires in COVID-19. Measured with immunoSEQ multiplex PCR; TCRdb has only the in-frame clones, and not every one. The sample holds 150,000 to 200,000 clones, over 70% seen once. The sample consisted of peripheral blood. The receptors come from a man aged 55 to 70 with active or convalescent COVID-19. CDR3s include the opening cysteine and the closing phenylalanine or tryptophan. A D gene is named only where the DNA matches it firmly. Clone size is shown for a subset of rows, as once, few, many or a class of expanded clone.

J gene: TRBJ2-5; V gene: TRBV24-1; D gene: NA; clone size: NA; CDR3 DNA: TGTGCCACCTCCCGGGACAAATCTCAAGAGACCCAGTACTTC; CDR3 protein: CATSRDKSQETQYF
J gene: TRBJ2-3; V gene: TRBV3-1/TRBV3-2; D gene: NA; clone size: NA; CDR3 DNA: TGTGCCAGCAGCCAGCCAGGGGCGGATACGCAGTATTTT; CDR3 protein: CASSQPGADTQYF
J gene: TRBJ2-7; V gene: TRBV9; D gene: NA; clone size: NA; CDR3 DNA: TGTGCCAGCAGCGTAAAACTTGGGGGGGAGCAGTACTTC; CDR3 protein: CASSVKLGGEQYF
J gene: TRBJ1-3; V gene: TRBV7-6; D gene: NA; clone size: NA; CDR3 DNA: TGTGCCAGCAGCTTCGGGGTAGGAAGCTCTGGAAACACCATATATTTT; CDR3 protein: CASSFGVGSSGNTIYF
J gene: TRBJ1-1; V gene: TRBV11-2; D gene: NA; clone size: few; CDR3 DNA: TGTGCCAGCAGCCCGACAGCTATGAACACTGAAGCTTTCTTT; CDR3 protein: CASSPTAMNTEAFF
J gene: TRBJ1-1; V gene: TRBV9; D gene: TRBD1; clone size: NA; CDR3 DNA: TGTGCCAGCAGCGTAGTAAGCAGGGGGGACACTGAAGCTTTCTTT; CDR3 protein: CASSVVSRGDTEAFF
J gene: TRBJ2-7; V gene: TRBV3-1/TRBV3-2; D gene: NA; clone size: few; CDR3 DNA: TGTGCCAGCAGCCAAGATCGTTCGGTCAGAGGTCTGTACGAGCAGTACTTC; CDR3 protein: CASSQDRSVRGLYEQYF
J gene: TRBJ2-1; V gene: TRBV28; D gene: NA; clone size: once; CDR3 DNA: TGTGCCAGCAGTTTACGAGGAGCCGGGACAAATGAGCAGTTCTTC; CDR3 protein: CASSLRGAGTNEQFF
J gene: TRBJ2-7; V gene: TRBV24-1; D gene: TRBD2; clone size: few; CDR3 DNA: TGTGCCACGGAGGGACTAGCGGGAGGCGAGCAGTACTTC; CDR3 protein: CATEGLAGGEQYF
J gene: TRBJ1-2; V gene: TRBV9; D gene: NA; clone size: NA; CDR3 DNA: TGTGCCAGCAGCCCCCCAGGGAACTATGGCTACACCTTC; CDR3 protein: CASSPPGNYGYTF
J gene: TRBJ2-2; V gene: TRBV29-1; D gene: TRBD1; clone size: NA; CDR3 DNA: TGCAGCGTTGCCGGGACAGGGACCACCGGGGAGCTGTTTTTT; CDR3 protein: CSVAGTGTTGELFF
J gene: TRBJ2-1; V gene: TRBV10-2; D gene: TRBD2; clone size: NA; CDR3 DNA: TGCGCCAGCAGTGATAGGACTAGCGGGGGCTCCTACAATGAGCAGTTCTTC; CDR3 protein: CASSDRTSGGSYNEQFF
J gene: TRBJ2-3; V gene: TRBV7-6; D gene: TRBD2; clone size: NA; CDR3 DNA: TGTGCCAGCAGCTATAGCGGGAGGGGGACAGATACGCAGTATTTT; CDR3 protein: CASSYSGRGTDTQYF
J gene: TRBJ2-1; V gene: TRBV7-3; D gene: TRBD2; clone size: NA; CDR3 DNA: TGTGCCAGCAGATCCCGGGCGGGAGGGTACCATGAGCAGTTCTTC; CDR3 protein: CASRSRAGGYHEQFF
J gene: TRBJ2-2; V gene: TRBV28; D gene: TRBD2; clone size: NA; CDR3 DNA: TGTGCTAGCGGGAGAGTCACCGGGGAGCTGTTTTTT; CDR3 protein: CASGRVTGELFF